This T cell receptor (beta chain) was identified in a study of shared clonotypes between healthy human individuals. To note about this clone: Its antigen is unidentified.

Study-wide results and caveats: Owing to a small donor count, the genetic and exposure-history diversity represented was limited.

The assay was run at deep level. Using immunoSEQ multiplex PCR, the repertoire was profiled, and TCRdb retains in-frame clones only, with some absent. The sample consists of 470,000 or so clones, 81% of them appearing once. The study drew its donors from healthy HIV-negative adults without recent acute infections or vaccinations. The sample comprised PBMCs. The source is a middle-aged woman in good health. Some clones in this sample may be carry-over from other donors' samples.

The CDR3 loop reads CASSPGTPTYEQYF. The CDR3 DNA reads as TGTGCCAGCTCACCCGGGACACCGACCTACGAGCAGTACTTC. The chain is built from TRBV18 and TRBJ2-7; D may be TRBD1 (6 bases). The germline V and J ends were trimmed by 3 bases and 2 bases, with 11 bases remaining between them. This CDR3 comprises 14 residues. Germline CDR1 reads KGHSH; CDR2 reads LQKENI.